These T cell receptor beta chains were read from a single sample in a study of identical twins. TCRdb used MiXCR to reprocess the 5' RACE reads, holding one entry per CDR3 protein. This sample has fewer than 350,000 distinct CDR3 sequences, with more than 6.5% found just once. These same records also appear under a second study, on yellow fever vaccine responses in identical twins.

The sample was memory (CD45RO+) T cells sorted from blood. The origin of the receptors is a woman aged 18-29 years in good health. The CDR3 runs from the conserved cysteine through the conserved F or W. D genes are given only for firm matches. A row's size may be missing; if present it is once, few, many or a size class.

v_call	j_call	cdr3_length	d_call	clone_size	cdr3_aa	cdr3_nt
TRBV6-1	TRBJ1-5	17	TRBD1	few	CASSVGGGGWGNQPQHF	TGTGCCAGCAGTGTCGGCGGAGGGGGCTGGGGCAATCAGCCCCAGCATTTT
TRBV9	TRBJ1-6	15	NA	few	CASSEAGSYNSPLHF	TGTGCCAGCAGCGAGGCGGGCTCCTATAATTCACCCCTCCACTTT
TRBV7-2	TRBJ2-3	14	NA	many	CASSYRRGGDTQYF	TGTGCCAGCAGCTACCGAAGGGGGGGAGATACGCAGTATTTT
TRBV6-5	TRBJ1-6	15	NA	many	CASSYRRGANSPLHF	TGTGCCAGCAGTTACAGACGGGGGGCGAATTCACCCCTCCACTTT
TRBV12-3/TRBV12-4	TRBJ2-5	13	NA	many	CASSLLEGETQYF	TGTGCCAGCAGTTTATTAGAAGGAGAGACCCAGTACTTC
TRBV6-1	TRBJ1-2	15	NA	many	CASSQISGTLVGYTF	TGTGCCAGCAGCCAAATTTCCGGGACCCTTGTGGGCTACACCTTC
TRBV20-1	TRBJ1-2	13	NA	many	CTPSGGLTYGYTF	TGCACCCCGAGTGGAGGGCTCACCTATGGCTACACCTTC
TRBV2	TRBJ1-1	11	TRBD1	NA	CASRYRGEAFF	TGTGCCAGCAGATACAGGGGAGAGGCTTTCTTT
TRBV11-2	TRBJ2-1	13	TRBD2	NA	CASSIGLVDEQFF	TGTGCCAGCAGCATAGGACTAGTTGATGAGCAGTTCTTC
TRBV4-2	TRBJ2-5	16	NA	many	CASSPETGRGGETQYF	TGTGCCAGCAGCCCCGAGACAGGGCGGGGAGGAGAGACCCAGTACTTC
TRBV6-1	TRBJ2-1	12	NA	NA	CASRVTYNEQFF	TGTGCCAGCAGAGTAACCTACAATGAGCAGTTCTTC
TRBV27	TRBJ2-7	13	NA	NA	CASMVGGSYEQYF	TGTGCCAGCATGGTCGGGGGTTCCTACGAGCAGTACTTC
TRBV20-1	TRBJ1-5	15	TRBD1	few	CSASNRGGGNQPQHF	TGCAGTGCTAGTAACAGGGGTGGGGGCAATCAGCCCCAGCATTTT